Listed below are T cell receptor beta chains from one sample, sequenced in a study of shared clonotypes between healthy human individuals. The repertoire was sequenced with immunoSEQ multiplex PCR; TCRdb's copy has only in-frame clones and lacks some. The profile shows about 590,000 clones, around 95% of them singletons. Sequencing input: naive CD8+ T cells sorted from blood. All receptors derive from a woman aged 30 to 39 in good health. CDR3s include the opening cysteine and the closing phenylalanine or tryptophan.

TRBJ2-7 TRBV5-1 CASSPTGIHEQYF
TRBJ2-2 TRBV19 CASSIPANTGELFF
TRBJ2-1 TRBV25-1 CASSTKEGLYNEQFF
TRBJ2-5 TRBV4-2 CASSPEVAWETQYF
TRBJ2-3 TRBV9 CASSVYPGLSTDTQYF
TRBJ2-1 TRBV27 CASSSSTGTRTRGQFF
TRBJ1-1 TRBV27 CASSLSLKPGQVNTEAFF
TRBJ1-3 TRBV13 CASSTQDSGNTIYF
TRBJ2-1 TRBV4-2 CASSQDYILAWQFF
NA TRBV4-1 CASSHGQGSYEQYF
TRBJ2-1 TRBV28 CASSLIRTDLGGTYNEQFF
TRBJ1-4 TRBV29-1 CSVGYRDSEKLFF
TRBJ2-5 TRBV9 CASSADRGQETQYF
TRBJ2-7 TRBV28 CASSLALATSDPYEQYF
TRBJ1-1 TRBV5-6 CASSSLLPTGETEAFF
TRBJ2-2 TRBV5-4 CASSLFRDSNTGELFF
TRBJ2-7 TRBV5-4 CASSLANQGIHEQYF
TRBJ2-7 TRBV19 CASSIWPVGRATGYEQYF
TRBJ2-3 TRBV7-8 CASSLDAGRRDTQYF
TRBJ2-7 TRBV7-8 CASSGTLTDEQYF
TRBJ2-7 TRBV15 CATSRDRGFYEQYF
TRBJ1-1 TRBV28 CASSYPPQGEVEAFF
TRBJ2-1 TRBV7-9 CASSEVGTLQFF
TRBJ2-7 TRBV28 CASSFTREQYF
TRBJ2-7 TRBV6-6 CASTLAVSYEQYF
TRBJ2-2 TRBV18 CASSPYTSDRQTGELFF
TRBJ1-3 TRBV11-2 CASSLGQDTIYF
TRBJ2-7 TRBV5-1 CASSLERHPSYEQYF
TRBJ2-7 TRBV4-1 CASSPGLAGVSLGEQYF
TRBJ2-7 TRBV11-2 CASSLVDGRAYEQYF
TRBJ2-7 TRBV19 CASSIGSGVYEQYF
TRBJ2-3 TRBV19 CASSIGTGGDTQYF
TRBJ1-2 TRBV28 CASSLSVSYGYTF
TRBJ2-3 TRBV27 CASSFGGTQYF
TRBJ1-1 TRBV23-1 CASIFLGQARAFF
TRBJ2-2 TRBV7-8 CASTPPGTGELFF
TRBJ2-7 TRBV27 CASSLYRSYEQYF
TRBJ2-2 TRBV4-2 CASSHLSISGANTGELFF
TRBJ2-7 TRBV9 CASSAQTSGDYEQYF
TRBJ2-1 TRBV7-2 CASSHLLSSDNEQFF
TRBJ2-3 TRBV9 CASNEGLAGVRGADTQYF
TRBJ2-7 TRBV5-6 CASSFGSYEQYF
TRBJ2-1 TRBV7-9 CASSSGGRYNEQFF
TRBJ2-1 TRBV5-4 CASSLDPGGQFF
TRBJ1-1 TRBV19 CASGWGPAFF
TRBJ2-1 TRBV19 CASTLGAGLANYNEQFF
TRBJ2-5 TRBV14 CASSQVAGAVGEQYF
TRBJ1-2 TRBV6-5 CASSYLPDPRGYTF
TRBJ2-7 TRBV9 CASSVGGSNEQYF
TRBJ1-1 TRBV28 CASSLGELEAFF
TRBJ2-7 TRBV13 CASSLAGGGSYEQYF
TRBJ1-2 TRBV5-6 CASSQKQGENGYTF
TRBJ2-1 TRBV27 CASSQIGTGRNEQFF
TRBJ2-7 TRBV19 CASSIEDSGAYEQYF
TRBJ1-3 TRBV11-1 CASSVGPSSGNTIYF